This TCR beta chain was observed in a study of blood T cell repertoires in COVID-19. Study background: Nucleic acid was either cDNA or gDNA, and it came from T cells, B-cell-depleted T cells, or PBMCs.

Germline V gene lookup returns CDR1 LNHDA and CDR2 SQIVND (reference sequence). The CDR3 length is 14 residues. Trimming shortened V by 11 bases and J by 8 bases, and 19 bases separated the two germline ends. TCRdb's copy holds only in-frame clones and misses some; the assay was immunoSEQ multiplex PCR. The repertoire includes around 200,000 clones, roughly 89% of them detected once, and around 2% sits in the top ten. V usage is TRBV19 and J usage is TRBJ1-6; D unclear. The sequence derives from a woman aged 40-49 years with acute COVID-19. Sequencing was performed on PBMCs or T cells enriched from blood (not recorded which). The CDR3 reads CASKENPFDSPLHF. DNA of the CDR3: TGTGCCTCGAAAGAGAACCCTTTTGATTCACCCCTCCACTTT. Supplemented by reference TRBV19 and TRBJ1-6, the full variable domain reads DGGITQSPKYLFRKEGQNVTLSCEQNLNHDAMYWYRQDPGQGLRLIYYSQIVNDFQKGDIAEGYSVSREKKESFPLTVTSAQKNPTAFYLCASKENPFDSPLHFGNGTRLTVT.